This entry describes one T cell receptor (beta chain). The sample holds a few counts of this clonotype. Its antigen is still unknown. Base-call qualities are not available, and no considerably larger clone is one nucleotide away. These data come from a study of identical twins (dated by TCRdb to between 2015 and 2016). For context, the study as a whole: TCR alpha and beta repertoires from monozygotic twins, unrelated adults of various ages and cord blood were deep-sequenced to test whether fetal clonotypes persist. To rule out contamination, replicate twin experiments were performed at different times with different library preparation protocols. Overall study outcomes, separate from this receptor: The excess sharing between twins in beta out-of-frame sequences was weaker because fewer shared sequences reduced the signal-to-noise ratio. Abundant cord blood beta clonotypes carried fewer insertions; young adult naive repertoires showed a weaker similar trend, while memory repertoires showed none. Compared with coincidental sharing between unrelated individuals, out-of-frame TCR alpha sequences shared between twins showed an excess of sequences with low generation probability. Invariant T cells such as MAIT and iNKT could partly confound zero-insertion analyses, though diverse VJ usage argued against this for most clonotypes. Out-of-frame TCR alpha sharing in monozygotic twins was systematically underestimated by recombination models, whereas sharing between unrelated individuals was in agreement with the recombination models. Conclusions relied on cross-sectional statistical analysis, since the same donors could not be followed over many years.

The library was prepared using 5' RACE. Sequencing used an Illumina HiSeq 2000. Template switching added a universal primer binding site, and the final cDNA carried a unique molecular identifier that allowed TCR cDNA molecules to be counted accurately. Specific primers in the conserved constant-segment region were used to synthesize first-strand cDNA for TCR alpha and beta chains. To control for contamination, each cDNA library was double barcoded with a SMART-Mk sample barcode plus Illumina barcodes. Two successive PCR steps introduced TruSeq adapter sequences along with Illumina sample barcodes. The Illumina HiSeq platform was used with custom primers to sequence TCR alpha and beta cDNA libraries. In the original analysis: MiGEC processed the raw reads to extract unique molecular identifiers, while MiXCR was used to determine the CDR3 positions. For each individual, recombination models were inferred using an EM algorithm with the repgenHMM and IGoR tools. Shared clonotypes were analyzed with the tcR package in R, and sharing was normalized by the product of cloneset sizes. To study raw recombination without the effects of thymic and clonal selection, out-of-frame nonproductive sequences were analyzed. TCRdb took the public reads, trimmed them with fastp at Q25, ran MiXCR for clone calling and kept in-frame beta chains. Identical CDR3 proteins give one entry, which carries the most common genes and DNA. It is TCRdb's table, rather than the study itself, that gives the V and J calls and clone size. This sample holds 460,000 or so distinct CDR3 sequences; 12% to 15% were observed only once. 0.5% to 0.65% of the sample lies in the top ten.

CDR1 and CDR2, looked up from the germline V gene, are SGHRS and YFSETQ. V is clipped by 0 bases and J by 5 bases, and the sequence between their germline boundaries is 16 bases long. The CDR3 has 16 amino acids, counting the end cysteine and phenylalanine. Just CDR3 DNA is preserved here, 48 bases in frame from base 1. Only healthy Caucasian donors were included. The twin cohort comprised three pairs of female monozygotic twins, all aged roughly 18 to 29 years. Positive isolation kits from Invitrogen were used to isolate the CD4+ and CD8+ T cell populations. This sample was also put to use in a study of yellow fever vaccine responses in identical twins. The second paper states: The authors reported that the T cell response to vaccination in identical twins appeared partly convergent and partly personalized. Focusing on identical twins, the study followed the T cell clones that responded to the vaccine, and did so with precision.

The receptor chain draws on TRBV5-1 and TRBJ2-3; the D gene could be either TRBD1 or TRBD2, each agreeing at 5 bases. This TCR was recovered from a woman under 30 in good health. Sequenced sample: CD4+ T cells sorted from blood. The nucleotides read TGCGCCAGCAGCTTGGCCGTGATGGGGACGGGAGATACGCAGTATTTT. Its protein reads: CASSLAVMGTGDTQYF.